One and the same sample provided the 19 T cell receptor beta chains below, sequenced in a study of T-cell memory formation after mild COVID-19. TCRdb called the 5' RACE reads again in MiXCR, with one record for every CDR3 protein. The table has 250,000 to 300,000 distinct CDR3 sequences, around 16% seen once; the top ten hold 22%. The sequenced sample was PBMCs or a T cell subset sorted from them (not recorded which). All receptors derive from a man between 18 and 35 years old who had mild COVID-19 (a few samples of this study predate the infection). Cell type and time point are not known.

In its sample, this clonotype was seen a few times. The V and J genes are TRBV4-2 and TRBJ1-6; D perhaps matches TRBD1 (5 bases). Between the trimmed V and J ends, which lost 1 base and 1 base, there was a span of 8 bases. The CDR3 sequence is 16 residues long. Germline lookup yields CDR1 LGHNA and CDR2 YNFKEQ. CDR3 protein: CASSQVSGSYNSPLHF. Here the CDR3 DNA reads TGTGCCAGCAGCCAAGTCTCAGGGTCCTATAATTCACCCCTCCACTTT.

DNA for the CDR3: TGTGCCAGCAGACCTGACAGTAGCTCCTACAATGAGCAGTTCTTC. It yields the protein CASRPDSSSYNEQFF. This chain uses TRBV12-3 or TRBV12-4 with TRBJ2-1; TRBD1 might be the D (5 bases). CDR3 size: 15 residues. Trimming shortened V by 6 bases and J by 0 bases, and 12 bases separated the two germline ends.

This rearrangement joins TRBV20-1 to TRBJ2-7; 7 bases agree with TRBD1. Germline V gives CDR1 DFQATT, CDR2 SNEGSKA (reference sequence). The CDR3 contains 15 residues. Unmatched junction bases numbered 9, after V lost 0 bases and J lost 4 bases. This chain's CDR3 is CSARDPGTEKYEQYF. The CDR3 DNA sequence: TGCAGTGCTAGAGATCCGGGGACAGAAAAATACGAGCAGTACTTC.

This clonotype has only a few counts. The chain uses TRBV4-3 and TRBJ2-5; TRBD1 might be the D (5 bases). Trimming shortened V by 2 bases and J by 4 bases, and 11 bases separated the two germline ends. There are 14 residues in the CDR3. CDR1 LGHNA and CDR2 YSLEER come from the germline V gene. The chain's CDR3 is CASSQTGRTETQYF. For the CDR3, the DNA is TGCGCCAGCAGCCAAACAGGAAGGACAGAGACCCAGTACTTC.

The chain employs TRBV6-5 and TRBJ2-2; D is uncertain. V lost 2 bases, J lost 3 bases, and 10 bases lay in between. CDR1 is MNHEY and CDR2 is SVGAGI in the germline V gene. The CDR3 is made up of 15 amino acids. CDR3 nucleotides: TGTGCCAGCAGTTACACCATTCAGGACACCGGGGAGCTGTTTTTT. Its protein is CASSYTIQDTGELFF.

V is TRBV4-1 and J is TRBJ2-5; TRBD2 is a possible D gene (7 bases). CDR1 is MGHRA and CDR2 is YSYEKL in the germline V gene. CDR3 length equals 15 residues. Trimming took 4 bases from V and 5 from J, leaving 17 bases between them. The CDR3 DNA sequence: TGCGCCAGCAGCCTACAGAGGCGGGGGCTGGAGACCCAGTACTTC. As protein: CASSLQRRGLETQYF.

This clonotype was found many times. The J gene is TRBJ1-2, the V gene TRBV12-3 or TRBV12-4; D is undetermined. The CDR3 is 15 residues long. The V gene lost 4 bases and the J gene lost 2 bases, with 14 bases spanning the gap. The CDR3 spells CASSSSGGINYGYTF. CDR3 DNA: TGTGCCAGCAGTTCCTCGGGAGGTATAAACTATGGCTACACCTTC.

This clonotype was counted a few times. The J gene is TRBJ2-1, the V gene TRBV6-1; no firm D call. Germline V gene data show CDR1 as MNHNS and CDR2 as SASEGT. The CDR3 is 14 residues long. V was cut by 7 bases and J by 0 bases, with 10 bases left in between. CDR3 sequence (DNA): TGTGCCAGCAACTCCCCTTCCTCCTACAATGAGCAGTTCTTC. Translation: CASNSPSSYNEQFF.

In this sample, this clonotype turned up a few times. The CDR3 bases are TGTGCCAGCAGCCTTGGGCGCGGGGGCGAGCAGTTCTTC. Its protein is CASSLGRGGEQFF. V and J are TRBV3-1 and TRBJ2-1; tentatively, D is TRBD2 (7 bases). Trimming left V 4 bases short and J 10 bases short, with 14 bases between. This CDR3 has 13 amino acids. Germline loops: CDR1 LGHDT, CDR2 YNNKEL (reference sequence).

This clonotype has more than one count but fewer than ten. Here the CDR3 DNA reads TGTGCCAGCAGCTACCCGGGACGGGCGCCTGGGGCCAACGTCCTGACTTTC. As protein: CASSYPGRAPGANVLTF. V usage is TRBV3-1 and J usage is TRBJ2-6, with D perhaps given as TRBD1 or TRBD2 (5 bases each). This CDR3 has 17 amino acids. CDR1 and CDR2 from the germline V gene are LGHDT and YNNKEL (reference sequence). Deletions cut 5 bases from V and 2 bases from J, with 16 bases between.

The chain uses TRBV7-6 and TRBJ2-2; the D gene is possibly TRBD2 (6 bases). With 5 bases removed from V and 5 bases from J, the gap between germline ends came to 24 bases. The CDR3 totals 18 residues. Germline V lookup: CDR1 SGHVS, CDR2 FNYEAQ. The CDR3 reads CASSTTGGGSLGTGELFF. The CDR3 coding sequence is TGTGCCAGCAGCACAACCGGTGGAGGGAGCCTGGGGACCGGGGAGCTGTTTTTT.

V is TRBV4-1 and J is TRBJ1-6; D is possibly TRBD1 (5 bases). This CDR3 contains 14 residues. Trimming stripped 4 bases from V and 5 bases from J, with 9 bases between. CDR1 and CDR2 (germline): MGHRA, YSYEKL. The CDR3 DNA sequence: TGCGCCAGCAGCCTGGGGCCGGATAATTCACCCCTCCACTTT. It translates to CASSLGPDNSPLHF.

This clonotype was observed a few times. The V call is TRBV7-2, the J call TRBJ1-6, with D hard to call. Per germline, CDR1 SGHTA and CDR2 FQGNSA. Trimming stripped 5 bases from V and 9 bases from J, with 8 bases between. This CDR3 has 12 amino acids. The CDR3 DNA reads as TGTGCCAGCAGCCCCCCCACTTCACCCCTCCACTTT. Its protein is CASSPPTSPLHF.

The chain couples TRBV18 to TRBJ2-1; 10 bases map to TRBD1. V shed 0 bases, J shed 4 bases, and the junction held 3 bases outside the gene matches. Per the germline V gene, CDR1 is KGHSH and CDR2 is LQKENI. This CDR3 is 16 amino acids long. The CDR3 region is CASSPPTGGSYNEQFF. The CDR3 nucleotides read TGTGCCAGCTCACCACCGACAGGGGGCTCGTACAATGAGCAGTTCTTC.

This clonotype came up a few times. The chain couples TRBV6-1 to TRBJ1-4; D is unclear. Germline V gene lookup returns CDR1 MNHNS and CDR2 SASEGT. With 0 bases removed from V and 14 bases from J, the gap between germline ends came to 4 bases. The length of the CDR3 is 10 residues. This CDR3 is CASSEATLFF. The DNA for the CDR3 is TGTGCCAGCAGTGAAGCCACGCTGTTTTTT.

This clonotype was counted only a few times. The chain is built from TRBV7-9 and TRBJ1-1, with D possibly being TRBD1 (5 bases). Trimming took 5 bases from V and 3 from J, leaving 10 bases between them. Looked up from germline, CDR1 is SEHNR and CDR2 is FQNEAQ (reference sequence). This CDR3 is built from 13 residues. The CDR3 sequence: CASSGGFDTEAFF. The DNA of the CDR3 is TGTGCCAGCAGCGGGGGTTTCGACACTGAAGCTTTCTTT.

This clonotype was observed many times. This chain links TRBV12-3 or TRBV12-4 with TRBJ1-6; D is undetermined. The CDR3 contains 13 residues. V shed 3 bases and J shed 6 bases, with 6 bases lying between them. CDR3 loop: CASSFDRNSPLHF. In DNA form, the CDR3 reads TGTGCCAGCAGTTTTGACCGTAATTCACCCCTCCACTTT.

In its sample, this clonotype was seen a few times. The chain is built from TRBV20-1 and TRBJ1-4, with a possible D match to TRBD1 (5 bases). The V and J ends lost 3 bases and 4 bases respectively, with 15 bases between them. The CDR3 has 15 amino acids. The germline gives CDR1 DFQATT, CDR2 SNEGSKA (reference sequence). The CDR3 loop is CSARVGGSNNEKLFF. The CDR3 nucleotides are TGCAGTGCTAGGGTCGGGGGGAGCAATAATGAAAAACTGTTTTTT.

CDR3: CASSRNRDTQYF. CDR3 in DNA: TGTGCCAGCAGCAGAAACCGAGATACGCAGTATTTT. The chain recombines TRBV11-2 with TRBJ2-3; D gene uncertain. The CDR3 consists of 12 residues. The V gene's germline CDR1 is SGHAT and CDR2 FQNNGV. V was shortened by 5 bases and J by 5 bases, with 8 bases between the two germline ends. Drawing the rest from reference TRBV11-2 and TRBJ2-3, the complete variable domain is EAGVAQSPRYKIIEKRQSVAFWCNPISGHATLYWYQQILGQGPKLLIQFQNNGVVDDSQLPKDRFSAERLKGVDSTLKIQPAKLEDSAVYLCASSRNRDTQYFGPGTRLTVL.